This TCR beta chain was recorded in a study of blood T cell repertoires in COVID-19. Study-wide context: Whether acute or convalescent, the COVID-19 samples came from the United States, Italy and Spain. PBMCs, B-cell-depleted T cells, or T cells were the source of the cDNA or gDNA that made up the material.

Assay: immunoSEQ multiplex PCR; the TCRdb copy retains only in-frame clones and omits some. The sample carries some 250,000 clones, 75% to 90% recorded once. Germline V gives CDR1 MNHEY, CDR2 SMNVEV (reference sequence). Trimming removed 5 bases at V and 8 bases at J, with 18 bases between. The CDR3 length is 14 residues. Source material: peripheral blood. The rearrangement uses TRBV27 and TRBJ1-2; D remains unclear. The receptor's source is a man aged 40-55 years with acute or convalescent COVID-19. CDR3 region: CASSPNGVASGYTF. CDR3 DNA: TGTGCCAGCAGTCCAAACGGGGTGGCGAGCGGCTACACCTTC.